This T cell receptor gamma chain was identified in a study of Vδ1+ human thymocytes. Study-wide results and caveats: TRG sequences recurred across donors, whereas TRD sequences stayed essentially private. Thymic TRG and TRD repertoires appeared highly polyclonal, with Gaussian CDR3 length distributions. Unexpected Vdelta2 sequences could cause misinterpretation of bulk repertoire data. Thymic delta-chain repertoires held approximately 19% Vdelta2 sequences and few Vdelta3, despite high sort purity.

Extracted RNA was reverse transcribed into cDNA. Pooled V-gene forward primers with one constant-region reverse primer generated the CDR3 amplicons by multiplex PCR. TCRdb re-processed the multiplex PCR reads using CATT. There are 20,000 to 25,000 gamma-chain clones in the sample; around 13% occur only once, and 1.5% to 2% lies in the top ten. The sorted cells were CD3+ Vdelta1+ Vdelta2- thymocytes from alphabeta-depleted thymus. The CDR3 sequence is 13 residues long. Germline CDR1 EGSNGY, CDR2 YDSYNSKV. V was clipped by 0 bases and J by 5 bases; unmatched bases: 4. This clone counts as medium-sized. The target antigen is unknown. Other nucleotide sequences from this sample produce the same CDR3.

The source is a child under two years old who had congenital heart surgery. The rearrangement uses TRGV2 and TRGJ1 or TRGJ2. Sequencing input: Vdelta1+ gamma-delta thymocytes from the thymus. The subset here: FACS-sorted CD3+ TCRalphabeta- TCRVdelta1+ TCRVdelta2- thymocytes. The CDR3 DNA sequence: TGTGCCACCTGGGACGGGCGGAATTATAAGAAACTCTTT. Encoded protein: CATWDGRNYKKLF.